This is a list of T cell receptor beta chains from one sample in a study of blood T cell repertoires in COVID-19. Some clones are missing from TCRdb's copy, which holds only in-frame ones; the method was immunoSEQ multiplex PCR. The sample shows approximately 300,000 clones, 75% to 95% of them seen only once. Sample: peripheral blood. These receptors all stem from a woman aged 25 to 39 with COVID-19, enrolled during active disease. CDR3s include the opening cysteine and the closing phenylalanine or tryptophan. The order of the fields is V gene, D gene, clone size, J gene, CDR3 protein, CDR3 DNA. D genes are given only for firm matches. Size tells how often a clone was seen (once, few, many) or the class of an expanded clone, and some rows leave it out.

>TRBV24-1|NA|NA|TRBJ2-7
CATSETDEYEQYF
TGTGCCACCAGTGAAACTGATGAATACGAGCAGTACTTC
>TRBV4-1|TRBD1|once|TRBJ2-2
CASSQDLQGANTGELFF
TGCGCCAGCAGCCAAGATCTTCAGGGGGCGAACACCGGGGAGCTGTTTTTT
>TRBV10-1|NA|NA|TRBJ2-5
CASSESRYQETQYF
TGCGCCAGCAGTGAGTCTCGGTACCAAGAGACCCAGTACTTC
>TRBV30|NA|NA|TRBJ1-2
CAWSRGDYGYTF
TGTGCCTGGAGTCGAGGTGACTATGGCTACACCTTC
>TRBV11-2|NA|once|TRBJ2-7
CASSLDRQKQYF
TGTGCCAGCAGCTTAGATCGCCAGAAGCAGTACTTC
>TRBV24-1|TRBD1|NA|TRBJ2-7
CATSDSGTGGSYEQYF
TGTGCCACCAGTGATTCCGGGACAGGGGGCTCCTACGAGCAGTACTTC
>TRBV10-3|NA|once|TRBJ1-3
CAISDKSGNTIYF
TGTGCCATCAGTGACAAATCTGGAAACACCATATATTTT
>TRBV24-1|NA|NA|TRBJ2-1
CATSDPQGPFYNEQFF
TGTGCCACCAGTGATCCTCAGGGCCCCTTCTACAATGAGCAGTTCTTC
>TRBV18|TRBD1|NA|TRBJ2-7
CASSRNRGRDEQYF
TGTGCCAGCTCACGGAACAGGGGGCGCGACGAGCAGTACTTC
>TRBV6-5|TRBD1|NA|TRBJ1-1
CASRVQYRGNTEAFF
TGTGCCAGCAGGGTCCAATACAGGGGGAACACTGAAGCTTTCTTT
>TRBV7-9|TRBD1|NA|TRBJ2-7
CASSLARTGPAYEQYF
TGTGCCAGCAGCTTAGCCCGGACAGGGCCGGCCTACGAGCAGTACTTC
>TRBV20-1|NA|NA|TRBJ2-7
CSARDRRQQYF
TGCAGTGCTAGAGATAGGAGACAGCAGTACTTC
>TRBV28|TRBD1|NA|TRBJ2-7
CASGPSGTGAREQYF
TGTGCCAGTGGCCCCTCCGGGACAGGGGCTCGAGAGCAGTACTTC
>TRBV27|TRBD2|NA|TRBJ2-7
CASSRTSGSLHEQYF
TGTGCCAGCAGCCGGACTAGCGGGAGTTTACACGAGCAGTACTTC
>TRBV2|NA|NA|TRBJ1-2
CASTGAGLVRYGYTF
TGTGCCAGCACTGGCGCGGGACTAGTAAGATATGGCTACACCTTC
>TRBV6-5|NA|NA|TRBJ2-3
CASSYGSGGGTQYF
TGTGCCAGCAGTTACGGGTCAGGAGGTGGTACGCAGTATTTT
>TRBV3-1/TRBV3-2|TRBD2|NA|TRBJ2-1
CASSPRLAGGVYNEQFF
TGTGCCAGCAGCCCAAGACTAGCGGGAGGGGTCTACAATGAGCAGTTCTTC
>TRBV19|TRBD1|NA|TRBJ1-1
CATKDRGRTEAFF
TGTGCCACCAAGGACAGGGGGCGAACTGAAGCTTTCTTT
>TRBV11-2|NA|few|TRBJ2-1
CASSPLANEQFF
TGTGCCAGCAGCCCACTAGCAAATGAGCAGTTCTTC
>TRBV7-9|NA|NA|TRBJ1-5
CASSRAGSVQPQHF
TGTGCCAGCAGCCGCGCCGGTTCGGTTCAGCCCCAGCATTTT
>TRBV27|TRBD1|NA|TRBJ2-5
CASSSSTGGETQYF
TGTGCCAGCAGTTCCTCTACAGGGGGAGAGACCCAGTACTTC
>TRBV28|TRBD1|NA|TRBJ2-7
CASSPPGQSYEQYF
TGTGCCAGCAGCCCACCGGGACAGTCCTACGAGCAGTACTTC
>TRBV5-1|NA|NA|TRBJ2-7
CASSLLPVSYEQYF
TGCGCCAGCAGCTTGCTGCCGGTGTCCTACGAGCAGTACTTC
>TRBV4-3|NA|NA|TRBJ1-2
CASSQDTGSITSYGYTF
TGCGCCAGCAGCCAAGATACAGGCTCTATAACCTCCTATGGCTACACCTTC
>TRBV9|TRBD2|NA|TRBJ2-1
CASSVRLAPGEQFF
TGTGCCAGCAGCGTTCGACTAGCTCCCGGCGAGCAGTTCTTC
>TRBV3-1/TRBV3-2|TRBD1|NA|TRBJ1-1
CASSHLGQGNTEAFF
TGTGCCAGCAGCCACCTTGGACAGGGCAACACTGAAGCTTTCTTT
>TRBV30|NA|NA|TRBJ2-1
CAFSSRNEQFF
TGTGCCTTCTCTAGTAGAAATGAGCAGTTCTTC
>TRBV10-3|NA|NA|TRBJ1-1
CATQENTEAFF
TGTGCCACCCAGGAGAACACTGAAGCTTTCTTT
>TRBV27|NA|NA|TRBJ2-7
CASGVGPAYEQYF
TGTGCCAGCGGTGTTGGCCCTGCCTACGAGCAGTACTTC
>TRBV7-9|NA|once|TRBJ2-3
CASSLGVSADTQYF
TGTGCCAGCAGCTTAGGCGTGAGCGCAGATACGCAGTATTTT
>TRBV4-3|NA|NA|TRBJ2-3
CASSQDRGAGGDTQYF
TGCGCCAGCAGCCAAGACAGGGGGGCCGGGGGAGATACGCAGTATTTT
>TRBV6-5|TRBD1|NA|TRBJ2-1
CASSRQGLNEQFF
TGTGCCAGCAGTCGACAGGGGTTGAATGAGCAGTTCTTC
>TRBV27|NA|NA|TRBJ1-3
CASSLSPTGAGNTIYF
TGTGCCAGCAGTTTATCCCCGACCGGAGCCGGAAACACCATATATTTT
>TRBV19|TRBD1|NA|TRBJ1-5
CASSMKGAGPGGRPQHF
TGTGCCAGTAGTATGAAGGGGGCAGGTCCAGGGGGACGGCCCCAGCATTTT
>TRBV6-6|TRBD1|NA|TRBJ2-7
CASSYSGQGTYEQYF
TGTGCCAGCAGTTACTCCGGACAGGGGACCTACGAGCAGTACTTC
>TRBV4-1|TRBD1|NA|TRBJ2-3
CASSPGQGTDTQYF
TGCGCCAGCAGTCCGGGACAGGGGACCGATACGCAGTATTTT
>TRBV18|NA|NA|TRBJ2-1
CASSPRILARSSYNEQFF
TGTGCCAGCTCACCACGAATTTTAGCTCGGAGCTCCTACAATGAGCAGTTCTTC
>TRBV18|TRBD1|NA|TRBJ1-1
CASSPKGQGNAEAFF
TGTGCCAGCTCACCGAAAGGACAGGGTAACGCTGAAGCTTTCTTT
>TRBV19|NA|NA|TRBJ2-2
CASIDRSPGELFF
TGTGCCAGTATAGACAGGTCCCCCGGGGAGCTGTTTTTT
>TRBV30|NA|NA|TRBJ2-5
CAWSVGETQYF
TGTGCCTGGAGTGTCGGGGAGACCCAGTACTTC
>TRBV29-1|TRBD2|NA|TRBJ2-3
CSVGTSGSTDTQYF
TGCAGCGTTGGGACTAGCGGGAGCACAGATACGCAGTATTTT
>TRBV10-3|TRBD2|NA|TRBJ2-5
CAISEFGGVETQYF
TGTGCCATCAGTGAGTTCGGGGGGGTTGAGACCCAGTACTTC
>TRBV27|NA|few|TRBJ2-7
CASSVQQGYEQYF
TGTGCCAGCAGTGTCCAACAGGGTTACGAGCAGTACTTC
>TRBV6-2/TRBV6-3|NA|NA|TRBJ2-7
CASSYRQTIYEQYF
TGTGCCAGCAGTTACCGACAGACGATCTACGAGCAGTACTTC
>TRBV5-1|NA|NA|TRBJ2-1
CASNVGDTYNEQFF
TGCGCCAGCAACGTAGGGGATACCTACAATGAGCAGTTCTTC